This TCR beta chain was captured by sequencing in a study of T cell responses to AZD1222 COVID-19 vaccine. This clone was detected only a few times. What it recognizes is unknown. Overall study results and limits: Repertoires were obtained solely post-peak T cell response. Nearly half of spike-specific TCRs reportedly go after variant regions that carry no mutations.

V shed 10 bases and J shed 2 bases, with 11 bases lying between them. This CDR3 contains 13 residues. Repertoires were generated with immunoSEQ multiplex PCR, while TCRdb's copy carries only in-frame clones and drops some. Of approximately 110,000 clones in the sample, roughly 86% are singletons; the top ten hold roughly 13%. Sample: peripheral blood, taken on day 0 of MenACWY control vaccination. The TCR was taken from an adult in good health. The gene calls are TRBV23-1 and TRBJ2-2; TRBD1 might be the D (6 bases). TRBV23-1 is identified as an open reading frame with a role that is uncertain. The CDR3 spells CATRQVNTGELFF. Here the CDR3 DNA reads TGCGCCACCCGACAGGTTAACACCGGGGAGCTGTTTTTT.